This T cell receptor (beta chain) was sequenced during a study of T cell responses to AZD1222 COVID-19 vaccine. The assay was immunoSEQ multiplex PCR, and TCRdb's table has in-frame clones only and misses some. The repertoire has roughly 180,000 clones, over 70% of them found once; the top ten carry 2.5% to 3%. Germline V gene sequence: CDR1 SGHVS, CDR2 FQNEAQ. Trimming cost V 5 bases and J 0 bases, with 14 bases left between them. The CDR3 sequence is 17 residues long. Study-wide results and caveats: Close to half of spike-specific TCRs reportedly recognize unmutated variant regions. Increased Spike-specific TCR breadth and depth were observed after two AZD1222 doses. Dominant at 160-218 and 743-854, vaccine-associated CD4 TCRs also spanned spike. Sampling captured repertoires only after the peak T cell response.

Comment on this clone: Its cognate antigen is unknown.

This clonotype was obtained from an adult in good health. This chain connects TRBV7-8 to TRBJ2-6; no firm D call. The sample consisted of peripheral blood, taken on day 0 of MenACWY control vaccination. CDR3 amino acids: CASSRRGPFSGANVLTF. The DNA of the CDR3 is TGTGCCAGCAGCCGCCGTGGACCTTTCTCTGGGGCCAACGTCCTGACTTTC.